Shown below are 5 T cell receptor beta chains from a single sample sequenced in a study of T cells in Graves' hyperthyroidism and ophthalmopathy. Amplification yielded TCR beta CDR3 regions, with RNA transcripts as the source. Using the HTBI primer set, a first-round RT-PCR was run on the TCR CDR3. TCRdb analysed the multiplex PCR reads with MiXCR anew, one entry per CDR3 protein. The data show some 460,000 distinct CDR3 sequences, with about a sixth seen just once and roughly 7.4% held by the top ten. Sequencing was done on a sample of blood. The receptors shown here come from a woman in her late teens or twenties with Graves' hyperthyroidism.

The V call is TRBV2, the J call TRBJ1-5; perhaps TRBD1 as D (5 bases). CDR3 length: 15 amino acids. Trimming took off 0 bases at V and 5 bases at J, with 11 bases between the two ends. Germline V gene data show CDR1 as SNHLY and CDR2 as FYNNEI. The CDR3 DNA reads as TGTGCCAGCAGTGAAGCCGGGGCGGGGTATCAGCCCCAGCATTTT. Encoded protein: CASSEAGAGYQPQHF.

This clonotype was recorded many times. CDR3 nucleotide sequence: TGTGCCATCAGGACGACGGAGGTAGCCTCCTACGAGCAGTACTTC. Translating it yields CAIRTTEVASYEQYF. The rearrangement links TRBV10-3 to TRBJ2-7; perhaps TRBD2 as D (5 bases). Trimming pared 6 bases from V and 0 bases from J, leaving 15 bases between. The CDR3 has 15 residues. Germline-derived CDR1 and CDR2 are ENHRY and SYGVKD.

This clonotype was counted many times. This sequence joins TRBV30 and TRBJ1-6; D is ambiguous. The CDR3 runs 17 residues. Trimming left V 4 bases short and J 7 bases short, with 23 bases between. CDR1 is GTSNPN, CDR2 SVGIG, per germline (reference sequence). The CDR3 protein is CAWNPLEGVSWNSPLHF. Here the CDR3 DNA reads TGTGCCTGGAACCCCCTGGAGGGAGTAAGTTGGAATTCACCCCTCCACTTT.

CDR3 sequence (DNA): TGTGCCAGCAGTTACCCCGGGACAGGGAACGAGCAGTACTTC. Translating gives CASSYPGTGNEQYF. The rearrangement joins TRBV6-5 to TRBJ2-7, with 9 bases that match TRBD1. V trimming: 2 bases; J trimming: 5 bases; junction bases outside the gene matches: 4. Germline values: CDR1 MNHEY, CDR2 SVGAGI. The CDR3 loop spans 14 amino acids.

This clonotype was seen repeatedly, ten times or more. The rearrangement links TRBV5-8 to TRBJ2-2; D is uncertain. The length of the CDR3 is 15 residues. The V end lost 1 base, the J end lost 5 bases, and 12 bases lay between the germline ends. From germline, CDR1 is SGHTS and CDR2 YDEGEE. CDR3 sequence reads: CASSLRPFDTGELFF. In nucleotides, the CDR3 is TGTGCCAGCAGCTTGAGACCCTTTGATACCGGGGAGCTGTTTTTT.